The clone carrying this TCR beta chain has a single count. The antigen remains undetermined. Exclusion of patients followed from uncontrolled infection, other autoimmune disease, pregnancy or lactation. Diagnoses used clinical symptoms, serum thyroxine and TRAb, thyroid ultrasound and orbital computed tomography. This sample was included in a study of T cells in Graves' hyperthyroidism and ophthalmopathy. TCR beta CDR3 regions were amplified from RNA transcripts. HTBI primers were employed in a first-round RT-PCR of the TCR CDR3. Using its own MiXCR run on the multiplex PCR reads, TCRdb lists one record per CDR3 protein. In the table there are approximately 320,000 distinct CDR3 sequences, 16% of which are singletons. Study-wide points: In simple terms, a model built on 13 V-J features told ophthalmopathy apart from stable hyperthyroidism.

Trimming took off 5 bases at V and 1 base at J, with 15 bases between the two ends. The germline CDR1 and CDR2 sequences are LNHDA and SQIVND (reference sequence). CDR3 size: 15 residues. Specimen: blood. The rearrangement uses TRBV19 and TRBJ2-7, with D perhaps TRBD2 (6 bases). This receptor was obtained from a man aged 25 to 40 with Graves' hyperthyroidism. CDR3: CASSPFSGLSYEQYF. In DNA, the CDR3 is TGTGCCAGTAGTCCCTTTAGCGGACTTTCCTACGAGCAGTACTTC.